This paragraph covers one T cell receptor (beta chain) sequence. Its antigen is as yet unknown. Sequencing used immunoSEQ multiplex PCR; TCRdb keeps in-frame clones, though not all of them. The sample shows about 69,000 clones, about three quarters of them seen only once. The data stem from a study of OX40 agonist ivuxolimab in advanced cancers. Looking at the study overall: Ivuxolimab, an antibody that agonizes OX40 (CD134), was administered to the patients. The dose-escalation cohort was roughly 83% male, with a mean age of about 58 years, ranging roughly 20 to 90. Prior checkpoint blockade (anti-PD-1, anti-PD-L1 or anti-CTLA-4) was permitted; over 30% had it.

Study-wide results and limits: At 0.1 to 3.0 mg/kg and by week 6, clonal expansion occurred in CD4+ and CD8+ blood T cells.

The specimen was CD4+ or CD8+ T cells sorted from blood, collected in a trial of the OX40 agonist ivuxolimab. This clonotype originated in an adult with an advanced solid tumor such as melanoma, head and neck, liver or kidney cancer.

In DNA form, the CDR3 reads TGCGCCAGCAGCTTGCGTCAGGGGAACACCGGGGAGCTGTTTTTT. Protein product: CASSLRQGNTGELFF. The chain has TRBV5-1 and TRBJ2-2; D possibly corresponds to TRBD1 (5 bases). Trimming took off 1 base at V and 1 base at J, with 8 bases between the two ends. The CDR3 covers 15 residues. The germline CDR1 and CDR2 sequences are SGHRS and YFSETQ.